This entry is about one T cell receptor beta chain. The sample originates from a study of shared clonotypes between healthy human individuals. Study at large: The composition of the donors was two women and three men aged 18 to 49.

From germline, CDR1 is SQVTM and CDR2 ANQGSEA. This CDR3 comprises 17 residues. Germline trimming cut 4 bases from V and 1 base from J; bases unmatched to any gene: 14. Under the authors' procedure: ImmunoSEQ output held junction-only sequences without quality scores, so filtering differed. Here immunoSEQ multiplex PCR was the method, and the copy in TCRdb shows in-frame clones only, minus some. That table is the source of V, J and clone size, and D and trimming were worked out from the DNA. The sample has 450,000 to 600,000 clones; around 80% are singletons. Caucasian adults living in Nashville, Tennessee, provided all samples.

This chain uses TRBV29-1 with TRBJ2-3, with TRBD1 matching 7 bases. The sample taken for sequencing was PBMCs. This receptor was taken from a woman in her thirties or forties in good health. Some clones in this sample may be carry-over from other donors' samples. Written as DNA, the CDR3 is TGCAGCGTTGGTCCCGGGACAGATCTTTTGGGCACAGATACGCAGTATTTT. Its protein product is CSVGPGTDLLGTDTQYF.